A single sample is the source of the 29 T cell receptor beta chains below, sequenced in a study of monozygotic twins with inflammatory bowel disease. No DNA is given; TCRdb re-called the 5' RACE reads and lists each CDR3 protein once. The sample holds around 450,000 distinct CDR3 sequences. Input material: blood. These receptors were obtained from a human donor with ulcerative colitis or Crohn's disease, or a healthy co-twin of an affected twin (not recorded which).

This sequence joins TRBV11-2 and TRBJ2-7; TCRdb's D call, TRBD2, is unchecked because there is no DNA. Germline CDR1 is SGHAT and CDR2 is FQNNGV. This CDR3 spans 15 amino acids. CDR3 protein: CASSLLVGGAYEQYF.

This chain links TRBV5-1 with TRBJ1-2. Germline values: CDR1 SGHRS, CDR2 YFSETQ. The CDR3 loop spans 17 amino acids. The CDR3 loop is CASSLVADPLANYGYTF.

The rearrangement links TRBV2 to TRBJ2-1; there is no DNA to check the TCRdb D call of TRBD1. CDR3 length: 15 amino acids. In germline, CDR1 is SNHLY, CDR2 FYNNEI. CDR3: CASSTGIGSYNEQFF.

This chain uses TRBV6-2 or TRBV6-3 with TRBJ1-4; lacking DNA, the TRBD1 call made by TCRdb goes unchecked. The CDR3 length is 16 residues. Looked up from germline, CDR1 is MNHEY and CDR2 is SVGEGT. CDR3: CASSPPPGPGNEKLFF.

The chain joins TRBV12-3 or TRBV12-4 to TRBJ2-1; the D gene TCRdb calls, TRBD2, cannot be checked with no DNA. The CDR3 is 14 amino acids. The CDR3 sequence: CASLPGTSGNEQFF.

The chain uses TRBV14 and TRBJ2-1; the D call from TCRdb, TRBD2, cannot be confirmed without DNA. Germline V lookup: CDR1 SGHDN, CDR2 FVKESK. The CDR3 totals 15 residues. CDR3 region: CASSHAGLATNEQFF.

The chain uses TRBV30 and TRBJ2-4; lacking DNA, the TRBD1 call made by TCRdb goes unchecked. The CDR3 spans 13 residues. Germline loops: CDR1 GTSNPN, CDR2 SVGIG (reference sequence). CDR3 residues: CAWTLRGVNIQYF.

V usage is TRBV7-2 and J usage is TRBJ1-1; lacking DNA, the TRBD1 call made by TCRdb goes unchecked. Germline V gene data show CDR1 as SGHTA and CDR2 as FQGNSA. The CDR3 extends over 14 amino acids. The CDR3 sequence is CASSFHPGDTEAFF.

The chain uses TRBV11-1 and TRBJ1-1; no DNA is available, so the TRBD1 call from TCRdb remains unchecked. CDR1 is SGHAT, CDR2 FQDESV, per germline (reference sequence). The length of the CDR3 is 18 residues. CDR3 in amino acids: CASSPPTGGFSLNTEAFF.

V gene TRBV6-6 combines with J gene TRBJ2-3; TCRdb names TRBD1, which stays unverified in the absence of DNA. This CDR3 region has 13 residues. Germline loops: CDR1 MNHNY, CDR2 SVGAGI (reference sequence). CDR3 in amino acids: CASSLLGRDTQYF.

This chain links TRBV10-3 with TRBJ1-1; the TCRdb call, TRBD1, lacks DNA for checking. CDR3 length: 14 amino acids. Germline values: CDR1 ENHRY, CDR2 SYGVKD. CDR3 amino acids: CAIKTPGPNTEAFF.

This sequence joins TRBV7-7 and TRBJ2-5; absent DNA, TCRdb's TRBD2 call cannot be checked. The CDR3 runs to 15 residues. In germline, CDR1 is SSHAT, CDR2 FNYEAQ (reference sequence). The CDR3 loop is CASSPLAGADGPQSF.

The chain is built from TRBV12-3 or TRBV12-4 and TRBJ2-2. This CDR3 contains 11 residues. CDR3 in amino acids: CASSWFGELFF.

V usage is TRBV11-2 and J usage is TRBJ1-2. CDR3 length equals 12 residues. Germline assignment: CDR1 SGHAT and CDR2 FQNNGV. CDR3 region: CASRKENYGYTF.

The gene calls are TRBV24-1 and TRBJ2-3. CDR1 and CDR2 (germline): KGHDR, SFDVKD. The CDR3 runs 15 residues. CDR3 sequence: CATSDPLDGSDTQYF.

The rearrangement links TRBV18 to TRBJ1-2. Germline CDR1 and CDR2: KGHSH and LQKENI. The CDR3 contains 11 residues. The CDR3: CASSPVWSYTF.

This chain joins TRBV29-1 and TRBJ2-3; checking the TCRdb D call of TRBD2 is not possible without DNA. CDR3 size: 15 residues. In germline, CDR1 is SQVTM, CDR2 ANQGSEA. CDR3 in amino acids: CSVEESGGRADTQYF.

The chain links TRBV6-5 to TRBJ2-1; TCRdb calls TRBD2, which cannot be checked without DNA. Per germline, CDR1 MNHEY and CDR2 SVGAGI. CDR3 length: 15 amino acids. The CDR3 reads CASSYEGRGGNEQFF.

The rearrangement uses TRBV24-1 and TRBJ2-1. This CDR3 region has 11 residues. Germline assignment: CDR1 KGHDR and CDR2 SFDVKD. CDR3 loop: CATSDYNEQFF.

This chain links TRBV6-6 with TRBJ2-7; TCRdb indicates TRBD1, and absent DNA this call remains unverified. CDR1 MNHNY and CDR2 SVGAGI come from the germline V gene (reference sequence). This CDR3 contains 13 residues. The chain's CDR3 is CASTGGSSYEQYF.

The V call is TRBV12-3 or TRBV12-4, the J call TRBJ2-2. The CDR3 spans 13 residues. CDR3 protein: CASSLEFGGELFF.

The V gene is TRBV4-1, the J gene TRBJ2-5; TCRdb picks TRBD2, but there is no DNA to check that call. This CDR3 spans 13 amino acids. Germline lookup yields CDR1 MGHRA and CDR2 YSYEKL. CDR3 loop: CASRVPSQETQYF.

The V gene is TRBV12-3 or TRBV12-4, the J gene TRBJ1-5; the TCRdb D gene call, TRBD1, has no DNA to confirm it. The CDR3 length is 16 residues. The CDR3 is CASTLTGAGSNQPQHF.

CDR3 protein: CASSSNPLGGWGYTF. This chain uses TRBV13 with TRBJ1-2; TCRdb's assignment of TRBD1 cannot be checked, as there is no DNA. The CDR3 loop spans 15 amino acids. Germline lookup yields CDR1 PRHDT and CDR2 FYEKMQ (reference sequence). Variable domain in full (rest from reference TRBV13 and TRBJ1-2): AAGVIQSPRHLIKEKRETATLKCYPIPRHDTVYWYQQGPGQDPQFLISFYEKMQSDKGSIPDRFSAQQFSDYHSELNMSSLELGDSALYFCASSSNPLGGWGYTFGSGTRLTVV.

The gene calls are TRBV27 and TRBJ2-1. Germline V lookup: CDR1 MNHEY, CDR2 SMNVEV (reference sequence). The CDR3 has 16 amino acids. The CDR3 loop is CASSHISGASYNEQFF.

The rearrangement links TRBV6-1 to TRBJ2-3; without DNA, the TCRdb call of TRBD2 cannot be checked. CDR1 and CDR2 (germline): MNHNS, SASEGT. The CDR3 runs 15 residues. CDR3: CASRTSLTKGDTQYF.

V is TRBV18 and J is TRBJ2-2. This CDR3 contains 17 residues. Germline V gene sequence: CDR1 KGHSH, CDR2 LQKENI. The CDR3 loop reads CASSPRGTPMNTGELFF.

The CDR3 loop is CSAYRGGTEAFF. This chain joins TRBV20-1 and TRBJ1-1; TCRdb outputs TRBD1, but without DNA this stays unchecked. The CDR3 runs to 12 residues. Germline V CDR1 and CDR2: DFQATT, SNEGSKA (reference sequence).

The V call is TRBV7-2, the J call TRBJ2-5; TCRdb calls TRBD2, which cannot be checked without DNA. Germline V gene data show CDR1 as SGHTA and CDR2 as FQGNSA. CDR3 size: 15 residues. CDR3 loop: CASSVTSGGVETQYF.